This T cell receptor beta chain originates from a study of T cell responses to AZD1222 COVID-19 vaccine. Findings and caveats of the study: There were repertoire samples only from the period after the peak T cell response. Vaccine-associated CD4 TCRs spanned spike, dominant at 160-218 and 743-854. Reports say nearly half of spike-specific TCRs go after unmutated variant regions. Clonal diversity was possibly underestimated, and the donors were mostly white British, with more females.

The method was immunoSEQ multiplex PCR; TCRdb's version includes in-frame clones alone and lacks a portion of them. There are 93,000 or so clones in the sample; about nine tenths occur only once, and roughly 5% lies in the top ten. This clone was detected once. Its antigen is as yet unknown. The sample here was peripheral blood, taken on day 0 of AZD1222 vaccination. The sequence derives from an adult in good health.

This chain's CDR3 is CAWSVGGPTRSNQPQHF. The CDR3 nucleotides are TGTGCCTGGAGTGTAGGGGGGCCGACGCGCTCCAATCAGCCCCAGCATTTT. This chain links TRBV30 with TRBJ1-5; D is perhaps TRBD1 (6 bases). The V gene's germline CDR1 is GTSNPN and CDR2 SVGIG (reference sequence). V was shortened by 0 bases and J by 3 bases, with 18 bases between the two germline ends. The CDR3 runs 17 residues.